The entry below describes one T cell receptor beta chain. Per the germline V gene, CDR1 is MGHRA and CDR2 is YSYEKL. V dropped 4 bases and J dropped 2; count of bases not matched to a gene: 10. The CDR3 contains 18 residues. This entry belongs to a study of blood T cell repertoires in COVID-19. In the study overall: The study drew acute and convalescent COVID-19 samples from the United States, Italy and Spain. T cells, B-cell-depleted T cells, or PBMCs supplied cDNA or gDNA.

In the original processing: The authors estimated nucleated cell counts from reference gene primer amplification. The table came from immunoSEQ multiplex PCR; TCRdb's copy has only in-frame clones and leaves some out. V and J calls and clone size come straight from that table; D and trimming were deduced from the DNA. The sample holds approximately 82,000 clones, 85% to 95% seen once. The sequencing sample was made of peripheral blood. The J gene is TRBJ2-2, the V gene TRBV4-1; 10 bases fit TRBD2. This TCR came from a woman in her fifties or sixties with active COVID-19. The CDR3 reads CASSPGGVAGGNTGELFF. CDR3 nucleotide sequence: TGCGCCAGCAGCCCAGGCGGGGTAGCGGGGGGCAACACCGGGGAGCTGTTTTTT.